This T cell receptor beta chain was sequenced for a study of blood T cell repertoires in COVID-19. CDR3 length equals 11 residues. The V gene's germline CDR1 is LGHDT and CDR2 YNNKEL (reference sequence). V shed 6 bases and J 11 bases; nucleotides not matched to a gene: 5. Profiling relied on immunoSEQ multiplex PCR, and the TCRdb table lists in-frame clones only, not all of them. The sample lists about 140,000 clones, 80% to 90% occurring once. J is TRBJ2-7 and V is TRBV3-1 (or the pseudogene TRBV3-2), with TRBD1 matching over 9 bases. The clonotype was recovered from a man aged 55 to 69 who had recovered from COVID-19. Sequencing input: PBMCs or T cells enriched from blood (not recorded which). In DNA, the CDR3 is TGTGCCAGCAGTGGCAGGACAGGGGAGTACTTC. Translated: CASSGRTGEYF.